The text below deals with one T cell receptor beta chain. This clonotype was counted ten times or more. Its antigen has not been determined. No base qualities exist here, and no much larger clone lies one base off it. Naive CD8 T cells were FACS-sorted as CD8+CD4-CCR7+CD45RA+ on a BD FACSAria II into RLT Plus buffer. For a sensitivity comparison, a portion of naive CD8 T cell RNA was divided equally between MIDCIRS and a Smart-seq2-style 5'RACE protocol. Enrichment of CD8 T cells was performed with RosetteSep CD8+ T Cell Enrichment Cocktail and Ficoll-Paque, after which ACK red cell lysis was carried out. These data are taken from a study of molecular identifiers for immune sequencing clone quantification (dated by TCRdb to 2017 to 2018). For the study in its entirety: For a replicate experiment, RNA from roughly 20,000 or 100,000 naive CD8 T cells was divided into five aliquots, and four of the five aliquots were sequenced. The study was a methods study using CD8 T cells to benchmark molecular-identifier clustering-based TCR repertoire sequencing (MIDCIRS) and TCR RNA copy counting. Study-level results and caveats: Modeling gave 3 to 3.5 recovered TCR RNA copies per cell versus 8 to 10 by digital PCR, implying roughly 28% capture efficiency. Spiked-in Jurkat TCR RNA equal to a single cell's worth was reported to be detectable even within 1,100,000 naive CD8 T cells. When barcode sub-clustering was not used, chimeric consensus sequences inflated TCR diversity, with chimeras reaching as high as 47%. Clones above 20 RNA copies held over 97% of molecules in CMV-specific effector cells but under 1% in naive cells. The sizes of highly expanded clones could end up underestimated when identical TCR molecules share a barcode.

CDR1 SQVTM and CDR2 ANQGSEA were looked up in the germline V gene. The CDR3 sequence holds 13 residues, the cysteine and phenylalanine included. The retained sequence is limited to the CDR3, 39 bases, with the frame set at the first base. The V end gives up 7 bases and the J end 10 bases, leaving 12 bases in the junction not matched to a gene. Libraries were prepared through PCR. The run used an Illumina MiSeq. Total RNA was purified with the Qiagen AllPrep DNA/RNA kit. Before analysis, reads from multiple sequencing runs of one library were combined. Per the authors' processing: Reads were retained only if their TCR constant sequence matched exactly, and those retained reads were trimmed to 150 nt and grouped according to their 12-nt molecular barcodes. Reads in each barcode group were sub-clustered using a 15% Levenshtein threshold, and a quality-weighted consensus sequence was built for each RNA molecule. Non-functional sequences were discarded, and so were lower-count sequences lying one edit away from another sequence. Barcode sub-clusters with fewer than 20% of the maximum read count were removed, based on fitting two negative binomial distributions. In TCRdb, the public reads were trimmed at Q25 with fastp and aligned with MiXCR, with productive beta chains retained. For every CDR3 protein sequence, its rows merge into one entry that carries the most common genes and DNA. The V and J calls shown here were made by TCRdb, not taken from the authors' results. The sample table holds over 35,000 distinct CDR3 sequences, of which approximately 17% were seen once. The top ten clones comprise approximately 6.4% of the sample.

The TCR comes from a human donor in good health. Some libraries in this study had Jurkat cell RNA spiked in. Material: naive CD8+ T cells from blood, with Jurkat cell RNA spiked in. The meaning of the sample's cell subset or site label: FACS-sorted CD8+CD4-CCR7+CD45RA+ naive T cells. This sequence uses TRBV29-1 and TRBJ2-1; a stretch of 8 junction bases matches TRBD1. The DNA sequence reads TGCAGCGGGAGGTGGACAGGGTGGTCGGAGCAGTTCTTC. Translated, this gives CSGRWTGWSEQFF.